This T cell receptor beta chain was identified during a study of blood T cell repertoires in COVID-19. The germline gives CDR1 SEHNR, CDR2 FQNEAQ (reference sequence). This CDR3 is 15 amino acids long. The ends lost 4 bases at V and 7 bases at J; junction bases unmatched: 10. The method was immunoSEQ multiplex PCR; TCRdb's version includes in-frame clones alone and lacks a portion of them. There are approximately 490,000 clones in the sample; 75% to 90% occur only once, and around 0.7% lies in the top ten. Sequenced material: PBMCs or T cells enriched from blood (not recorded which). V usage is TRBV7-9 and J usage is TRBJ1-2; 9 nucleotides align to TRBD1. The sequence was obtained from a woman aged 18 to 35 who had recovered from COVID-19. The CDR3 loop reads CASSSTRTGEGGYTF. CDR3 DNA sequence: TGTGCCAGCAGCTCGACCCGGACAGGGGAGGGTGGCTACACCTTC.